The source of this T cell receptor beta chain is a study of CD8+ T cells in alopecia areata. Points from the study as a whole: Compared with normal scalp, lesional scalp had higher clonality and more expanded CD8+ clones.

A FACSAria was used to sort CD4+ and CD8+ T cells. These cells came from PBMCs. A word on this clone: The target antigen is unknown.

RNA extraction was followed by reverse transcription into cDNA, which acted as the sequencing template. Using immunoSEQ multiplex PCR, the repertoire was profiled, and TCRdb retains in-frame clones only, with some absent. The data show roughly 200,000 clones, with more than 55% seen just once and under 5% held by the top ten. Trimming left V 6 bases short and J 6 bases short, with 11 bases between. Germline-derived CDR1 and CDR2 are PRHDT and FYEKMQ (reference sequence). The CDR3 is 12 residues long. J is TRBJ1-2 and V is TRBV13; D might be TRBD1 (6 bases). This clonotype was sampled from a human donor in good health. Input material: CD8+ T cells sorted from blood. The CDR3 spells CASRDQGNGYTF. As DNA, the CDR3 is TGTGCCAGCAGGGACCAGGGGAATGGCTACACCTTC.